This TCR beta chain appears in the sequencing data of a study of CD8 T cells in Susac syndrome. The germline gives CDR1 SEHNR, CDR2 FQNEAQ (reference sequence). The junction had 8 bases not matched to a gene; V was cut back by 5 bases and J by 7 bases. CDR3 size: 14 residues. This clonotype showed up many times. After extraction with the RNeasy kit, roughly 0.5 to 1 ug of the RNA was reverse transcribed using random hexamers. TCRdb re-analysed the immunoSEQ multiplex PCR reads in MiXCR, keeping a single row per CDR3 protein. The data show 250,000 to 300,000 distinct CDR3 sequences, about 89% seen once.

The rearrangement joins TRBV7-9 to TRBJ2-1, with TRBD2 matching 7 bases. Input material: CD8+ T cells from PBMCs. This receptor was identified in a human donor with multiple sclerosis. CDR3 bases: TGTGCCAGCAGCCCGGGACTATCAGTGAATGAGCAGTTCTTC. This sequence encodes CASSPGLSVNEQFF.